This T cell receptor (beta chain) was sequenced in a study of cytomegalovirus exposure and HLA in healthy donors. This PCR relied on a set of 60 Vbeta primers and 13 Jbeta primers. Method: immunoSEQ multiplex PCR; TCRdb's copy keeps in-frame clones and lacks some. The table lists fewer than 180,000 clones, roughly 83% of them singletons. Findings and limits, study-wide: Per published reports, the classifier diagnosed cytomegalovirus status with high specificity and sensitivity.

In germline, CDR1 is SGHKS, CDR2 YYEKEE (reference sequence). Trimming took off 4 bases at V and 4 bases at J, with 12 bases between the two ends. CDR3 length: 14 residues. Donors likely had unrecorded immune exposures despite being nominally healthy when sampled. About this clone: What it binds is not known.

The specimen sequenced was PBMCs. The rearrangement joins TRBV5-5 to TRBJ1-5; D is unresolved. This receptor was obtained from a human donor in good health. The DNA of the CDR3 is TGTGCCAGCAGCAATGGAGGGCCTAATCAGCCCCAGCATTTT. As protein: CASSNGGPNQPQHF.